This TCR beta chain was sequenced for a study of OX40 agonist ivuxolimab in advanced cancers. The germline gives CDR1 LNHNV, CDR2 YYDKDF (reference sequence). V shed 0 bases, J shed 3 bases, and the junction held 8 bases outside the gene matches. The CDR3 sequence is 16 residues long. With baseline, cycle 4 day 1, and cycle 7 day 1 as timepoints, blood was sampled. Libraries were prepared by immunoSEQ multiplex PCR; TCRdb keeps only in-frame clonotypes and omits some of them. The sample yields roughly 10,000 clones, around nine tenths seen once. The receptor's source is an adult with an advanced solid tumor such as melanoma, head and neck, liver or kidney cancer. V usage is TRBV15 and J usage is TRBJ2-7, with 7 positions matching TRBD2. Sequenced here: CD4+ or CD8+ T cells sorted from blood, sampled in a trial of the OX40 agonist ivuxolimab. CDR3 protein: CATSRDLDGGNYEQYF. The CDR3 bases are TGTGCCACCAGCAGAGATCTCGACGGGGGGAACTACGAGCAGTACTTC.